One sample yielded the 17 T cell receptor beta chains listed below, sequenced in a study of T-cell memory formation after mild COVID-19. TCRdb independently ran MiXCR on the 5' RACE reads; one entry per CDR3 protein. The top ten hold 8.4% of the sample, which has about 440,000 distinct CDR3 sequences, roughly 20% seen once. Sequencing input: PBMCs or a T cell subset sorted from them (not recorded which). The receptors were sampled from an adult woman who had mild COVID-19 (a few samples of this study predate the infection). Cell type and time point are not known.

In this sample, this clonotype turned up a few times. This rearrangement joins TRBV29-1 to TRBJ1-1, with D unclear. CDR1 is SQVTM and CDR2 is ANQGSEA in the germline V gene. The CDR3 is 12 amino acids. Deletions cut 7 bases from V and 5 bases from J, with 14 bases between. CDR3 nucleotides: TGCAGCGGGACCCCGGGCCAGACTGAAGCTTTCTTT. Translated: CSGTPGQTEAFF.

This chain joins TRBV29-1 and TRBJ1-4; possibly TRBD1 for D (6 bases). Deletions cut 5 bases from V and 0 bases from J, with 13 bases between. Germline V CDR1 and CDR2: SQVTM, ANQGSEA. The CDR3 has 15 residues. The CDR3 DNA follows: TGCAGCGTTCTGGGACACGTTGCAACTAATGAAAAACTGTTTTTT. It yields the protein CSVLGHVATNEKLFF.

This clonotype showed up many times. This chain links TRBV5-1 with TRBJ2-3; D might be TRBD1 (5 bases). Trimming stripped 1 base from V and 4 bases from J, with 13 bases between. CDR3 length: 15 residues. The germline V gene has CDR1 SGHRS and CDR2 YFSETQ. Here the CDR3 DNA reads TGCGCCAGCAGCTTGAACAGGAAGGATCCAGATACGCAGTATTTT. It yields the protein CASSLNRKDPDTQYF.

This clonotype was observed a few times. The chain combines TRBV5-1 with TRBJ2-2; D is unresolved. The CDR3 is 12 amino acids. With 2 bases removed from V and 7 bases from J, the gap between germline ends came to 6 bases. CDR1 and CDR2 (germline): SGHRS, YFSETQ. In nucleotides, the CDR3 is TGCGCCAGCAGCTTTTACGGCGGGGAGCTGTTTTTT. This codes for CASSFYGGELFF. Complete variable domain (other parts from reference TRBV5-1 and TRBJ2-2): KAGVTQTPRYLIKTRGQQVTLSCSPISGHRSVSWYQQTPGQGLQFLFEYFSETQRNKGNFPGRFSGRQFSNSRSEMNVSTLELGDSALYLCASSFYGGELFFGEGSRLTVL.

The J gene is TRBJ2-5, the V gene TRBV4-2, with 8 bases identical to TRBD2. CDR1 and CDR2 from the germline V gene are LGHNA and YNFKEQ. The trim removed 0 bases at V and 5 bases at J, leaving 8 bases unmatched. The CDR3 covers 16 residues. This CDR3 is CASSQDFPGGAETQYF. The CDR3 coding sequence is TGTGCCAGCAGCCAAGATTTTCCGGGAGGGGCTGAGACCCAGTACTTC.

This clonotype was observed at least ten times. The chain has TRBV15 and TRBJ2-5; D is unresolved. The CDR3 sequence is 12 residues long. V was shortened by 6 bases and J by 3 bases, with 8 bases between the two germline ends. CDR1 LNHNV and CDR2 YYDKDF come from the germline V gene (reference sequence). CDR3 DNA sequence: TGTGCCACCAGTAATGGGAAAGAGACCCAGTACTTC. Its translation is CATSNGKETQYF.

The V call is TRBV29-1, the J call TRBJ2-3; 7 nucleotides match TRBD1. J gave up 2 bases and V 0 bases, and 8 bases lay outside the gene matches. The CDR3 has 16 residues. CDR1 is SQVTM, CDR2 ANQGSEA, per germline. Written as DNA, the CDR3 is TGCAGCGTTGAAGATACAGGGGACCTCGACACAGATACGCAGTATTTT. Translation: CSVEDTGDLDTDTQYF.

This clonotype was detected ten times or more. The chain employs TRBV7-8 and TRBJ1-4; a weak D match, TRBD1 (6 bases). In germline, CDR1 is SGHVS, CDR2 FQNEAQ. Trimming stripped 1 base from V and 4 bases from J, with 10 bases between. The CDR3 spans 15 residues. The CDR3 DNA reads TGTGCCAGCAGCTTAGGAGGGGGGGGTAATGAAAAACTGTTTTTT. It translates to CASSLGGGGNEKLFF.

There are a few counts of this clonotype. The chain is built from TRBV5-1 and TRBJ2-5; TRBD1 matches at 7 bases. The germline gives CDR1 SGHRS, CDR2 YFSETQ. V gave up 2 bases and J gave up 5 bases; unmatched junction bases: 15. The CDR3 consists of 17 residues. CDR3 sequence reads: CASSLAATGASEETQYF. CDR3 sequence (DNA): TGCGCCAGCAGCTTAGCAGCTACAGGGGCGTCGGAGGAGACCCAGTACTTC.

This clonotype was seen more than once but under ten times. The J gene is TRBJ2-2, the V gene TRBV24-1; TRBD1 matches 7 bases. The CDR3 is 17 residues long. Germline-derived CDR1 and CDR2 are KGHDR and SFDVKD. V shed 3 bases, J shed 0 bases, and the junction held 6 bases outside the gene matches. CDR3 in amino acids: CATSDPSTGSNTGELFF. The CDR3 DNA follows: TGTGCCACCAGTGATCCATCGACAGGGTCGAACACCGGGGAGCTGTTTTTT.

This clonotype was detected a few times. The chain couples TRBV24-1 to TRBJ2-7, with a weak D call TRBD1 (6 bases). Trimming removed 3 bases from V and 1 base from J, with 9 bases in between. The CDR3 is made up of 14 amino acids. Germline V gene sequence: CDR1 KGHDR, CDR2 SFDVKD. The CDR3 DNA follows: TGTGCCACCAGTGATCCGACAGGATCCTACGAGCAGTACTTC. Its translation is CATSDPTGSYEQYF.

This chain joins TRBV6-1 and TRBJ2-7; D unclear. V was shortened by 2 bases and J by 5 bases, with 10 bases between the two germline ends. CDR1 MNHNS and CDR2 SASEGT come from the germline V gene. The CDR3 has 13 amino acids. The CDR3 DNA is TGTGCCAGCAGTGAATCCCATAGCCACGAGCAGTACTTC. Encoded protein: CASSESHSHEQYF.

This chain joins TRBV6-5 and TRBJ2-7; 11 bases fit TRBD1. This CDR3 has 15 amino acids. Germline V CDR1 and CDR2: MNHEY, SVGAGI. After removal of 2 bases from V and 6 bases from J, the junction contained 6 bases not matched to a gene. The CDR3 sequence: CASSYLGQGAGEQYF. Here the CDR3 DNA reads TGTGCCAGCAGTTACCTTGGACAGGGGGCTGGCGAGCAGTACTTC.

This clonotype was seen a few times. The chain joins TRBV7-2 to TRBJ2-2, with 9 bases aligning to TRBD1. CDR3 length equals 18 residues. The junction had 14 bases not matched to a gene; V was cut back by 2 bases and J by 7 bases. Germline loops: CDR1 SGHTA, CDR2 FQGNSA. CDR3 DNA: TGTGCCAGCAGCTTATCGACCGGATGGGACAGGGACGGCGGGGAGCTGTTTTTT. As protein: CASSLSTGWDRDGGELFF.

This clonotype occurred a few times. V usage is TRBV24-1 and J usage is TRBJ2-2, with TRBD2 matching over 10 bases. The CDR3 covers 18 residues. Trimming took 2 bases from V and 5 from J; bases not matched to a gene: 10. CDR1 is KGHDR, CDR2 SFDVKD, per germline. The chain's CDR3 is CATSDSLAGVVGTGELFF. The DNA of the CDR3 is TGTGCCACCAGTGATTCGCTAGCGGGAGTGGTAGGGACCGGGGAGCTGTTTTTT.

The chain couples TRBV7-9 to TRBJ2-3; 8 positions match TRBD2. The V and J ends lost 2 bases and 7 bases, in that order; junction bases with no gene match: 11. This CDR3 comprises 16 residues. Germline loops: CDR1 SEHNR, CDR2 FQNEAQ (reference sequence). CDR3 nucleotide sequence: TGTGCCAGCAGCTTAAGCGGGGGAGAGGGAGTATATACGCAGTATTTT. This gives the protein CASSLSGGEGVYTQYF.

The chain couples TRBV29-1 to TRBJ2-5, with a tentative D call TRBD1 (6 bases). The ends were cut back, 4 bases at V and 7 bases at J, with 16 bases in the middle. This CDR3 is 13 amino acids long. Germline assignment: CDR1 SQVTM and CDR2 ANQGSEA. In nucleotides, the CDR3 is TGCAGCGTTGTTCGACAACAGGGTGGGACCCAGTACTTC. It translates to CSVVRQQGGTQYF. The entire variable domain, with the rest obtained from reference TRBV29-1 and TRBJ2-5, is as follows: SAVISQKPSRDICQRGTSLTIQCQVDSQVTMMFWYRQQPGQSLTLIATANQGSEATYESGFVIDKFPISRPNLTFSTLTVSNMSPEDSSIYLCSVVRQQGGTQYFGPGTRLLVL.